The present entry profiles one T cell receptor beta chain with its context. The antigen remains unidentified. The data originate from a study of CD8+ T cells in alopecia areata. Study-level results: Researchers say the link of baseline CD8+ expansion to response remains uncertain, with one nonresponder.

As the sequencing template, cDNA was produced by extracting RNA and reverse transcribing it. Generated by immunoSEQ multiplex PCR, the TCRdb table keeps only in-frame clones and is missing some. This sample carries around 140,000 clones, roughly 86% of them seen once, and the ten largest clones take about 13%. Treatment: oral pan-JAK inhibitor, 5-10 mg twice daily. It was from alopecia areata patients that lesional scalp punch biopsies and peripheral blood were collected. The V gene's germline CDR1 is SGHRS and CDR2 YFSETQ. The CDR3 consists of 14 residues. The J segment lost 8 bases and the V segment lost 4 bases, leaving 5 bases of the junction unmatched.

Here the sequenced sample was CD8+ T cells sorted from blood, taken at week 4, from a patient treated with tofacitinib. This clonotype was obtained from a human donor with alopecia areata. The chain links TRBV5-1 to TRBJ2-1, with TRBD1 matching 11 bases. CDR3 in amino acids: CASSAGQGEDEQFF. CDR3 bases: TGCGCCAGCAGCGCGGGACAGGGGGAAGATGAGCAGTTCTTC.